This T cell receptor beta chain comes out of a study of blood T cell repertoires in COVID-19 (dated by TCRdb to 2020 to 2021). Background on the whole study: Samples covering the acute and convalescent phases of COVID-19 were provided by collaborators in the United States, Italy and Spain. Where available, HLA class I and class II types were taken from metadata supplied by the sample provider and were not determined by assay-based typing. The repertoires were released in a freely available public database meant as a resource for research on the immune response to SARS-CoV-2. The prospective study material was composed of cDNA or gDNA derived from T cells, B-cell-depleted T cells, or PBMCs. Nearly every sample came with metadata listing a de-identified subject ID, COVID-19 status, age in years and sex. Samples came from the ongoing ImmuneRACE study (first 160 participants) plus 1,254 subjects from 6 global collaborators. The dataset comprised deeply sampled blood TCRbeta repertoires from subjects exposed to, actively infected with, or recovered from COVID-19.

The immunoSEQ Assay, a bias-controlled multiplex PCR, was used to amplify TCRbeta CDR3 regions from genomic DNA. Per the source publication's procedure: The number of nucleated cells in each sample was estimated by amplification of reference gene primers within the assay. To quantify the absolute abundance of each unique TCRbeta CDR3 rearrangement, sequence reads were collapsed and filtered. For each sample, productive Simpson clonality was calculated as the square root of Simpson's diversity index over productive rearrangements. The source is immuneACCESS, and TCRdb retained only in-frame sequences with V and J called. Part of the clones is not carried over; for the studies checked, unresolved V genes explain less than half of this, and the remainder is unexplained. Clone size and the V and J calls come from that table; the DNA yielded D and trimming. This sample has 350,000 to 450,000 clones in its table, and 80% to 90% of those were observed once. The ten top clones hold 0.95% to 1.2% of the sample.

Trimming leaves V shorter by 1 base and J shorter by 9 bases, with the junction holding 13 bases beyond the gene matches. The CDR3 has 16 amino acids, counting the end cysteine and phenylalanine. Only the CDR3 DNA stays, 48 bases, in frame from base 1. CDR1 and CDR2 (SGHVS, FNYEAQ) derive from the germline V gene. In the prospective study, participants were roughly 18 to 100 years old, resided in fewer than 25 geographic areas of the United States, and were enrolled through a virtual design. In the prospective study, cohorts were assigned on the basis of participant-reported clinical history obtained from a screening survey and a study questionnaire. Recovered participants in ImmuneRACE Cohort 3 were defined as having two consecutive negative NP/OP PCR tests, clearance from a healthcare professional, or resolution of symptoms. Mobile phlebotomists in the prospective study collected whole blood, serum and a nasopharyngeal or oropharyngeal swab from every participant. Prospective study participants could optionally give additional blood draws and questionnaires over a roughly 2-month period. Before DNA extraction, prospective study blood samples were shipped either frozen or at room temperature.

The paper's findings and limits, for the study overall: How much clinical and demographic metadata was included differed by source and by participant, and the metadata was provided uncurated.

This clone was counted between two and nine times. The clone's antigen remains unknown. Nothing much larger sits one base from this clone, and base qualities are not available. The sequencing sample was made of PBMCs or T cells enriched from blood (not recorded which). This receptor was taken from a man younger than 40 who had recovered from COVID-19. This chain joins TRBV7-6 to TRBJ2-5, with 8 bases matching TRBD2. The DNA is as follows: TGTGCCAGCAGCTTAGAGGGCCGGCCAGCGGGAGTGGCCCAGTACTTC. Translated, it reads CASSLEGRPAGVAQYF.